The 3 T cell receptor beta chains given below trace back to one sample, sequenced in a study of T cells in Graves' hyperthyroidism and ophthalmopathy. RNA transcripts were the template for amplifying TCR beta CDR3 regions. Primed by the HTBI set, a first-round RT-PCR was run on the TCR CDR3. From the multiplex PCR reads, TCRdb called clonotypes with MiXCR, one entry per CDR3 protein. This table holds about 560,000 distinct CDR3 sequences, over 15% found once. The specimen was blood. All receptors derive from a woman aged 18-29 years with Graves' hyperthyroidism.

This clonotype is a singleton in its sample. The junction differs from germline at one of its ends, possibly a read error. V and J are TRBV5-4 and TRBJ2-3; D perhaps matches TRBD2 (7 bases). The CDR3 is 15 amino acids. The germline CDR1 and CDR2 sequences are SGHNT and YYREEE (reference sequence). The chain's CDR3 is CASRFGGGGGDTQYF. CDR3 nucleotide sequence: TGTGCCAGCCGCTTCGGAGGGGGGGGGGGGGATACGCAGTATTTT.

Details on this clonotype: The junction shows a germline mismatch at one end, possibly a read error. The rearrangement uses TRBV30 and TRBJ2-2; D possibly corresponds to TRBD2 (5 bases). The CDR3 covers 11 residues. Per germline, CDR1 GTSNPN and CDR2 SVGIG (reference sequence). The CDR3 nucleotides read TGTGCCTGGAGGCCCACCGGGGAGCGGTTTTTT. Protein: CAWRPTGERFF.

This clonotype came up many times. The rearrangement links TRBV20-1 to TRBJ2-3, with TRBD1 identical over 8 bases. Germline V CDR1 and CDR2: DFQATT, SNEGSKA (reference sequence). The CDR3 is 14 residues long. The J segment lost 3 bases and the V segment lost 5 bases, leaving 7 bases of the junction unmatched. This chain's CDR3 is CSAPWDRRTDTQYF. The CDR3 bases are TGCAGTGCTCCTTGGGACAGGAGGACAGATACGCAGTATTTT.